The present TCR beta chain was sequenced within a study of beta chain features in type 1 diabetes. All of the isolated RNA was reverse transcribed, so expressed TCRB transcripts were sequenced. Profiled with immunoSEQ multiplex PCR; TCRdb holds only in-frame clones, not every one. This sample yields roughly 160,000 clones, of which 6.5% to 8.5% are seen a single time; more than 0.5% belongs to the top ten. V shed 9 bases, J shed 3 bases, and the junction held 4 bases outside the gene matches. Germline V lookup: CDR1 SNHLY, CDR2 FYNNEI. The CDR3 is made up of 13 amino acids. Study-wide findings and caveats: Patients with Type 1 diabetes showed moderately but significantly shorter TCRB CDR3s in all four CD4+ subsets.

This clone came up a few times. Its antigen is currently unknown. The chain uses TRBV2 and TRBJ2-5; TRBD2 matches 10 bases. This sequence originates from a woman in her late teens or twenties with type 1 diabetes. The sequencing sample was made of central memory CD4+ T cells from blood. Written as DNA, the CDR3 is TGTGCCAGTGCAGGACTAGCGGAAGAGACCCAGTACTTC. Its protein product is CASAGLAEETQYF.